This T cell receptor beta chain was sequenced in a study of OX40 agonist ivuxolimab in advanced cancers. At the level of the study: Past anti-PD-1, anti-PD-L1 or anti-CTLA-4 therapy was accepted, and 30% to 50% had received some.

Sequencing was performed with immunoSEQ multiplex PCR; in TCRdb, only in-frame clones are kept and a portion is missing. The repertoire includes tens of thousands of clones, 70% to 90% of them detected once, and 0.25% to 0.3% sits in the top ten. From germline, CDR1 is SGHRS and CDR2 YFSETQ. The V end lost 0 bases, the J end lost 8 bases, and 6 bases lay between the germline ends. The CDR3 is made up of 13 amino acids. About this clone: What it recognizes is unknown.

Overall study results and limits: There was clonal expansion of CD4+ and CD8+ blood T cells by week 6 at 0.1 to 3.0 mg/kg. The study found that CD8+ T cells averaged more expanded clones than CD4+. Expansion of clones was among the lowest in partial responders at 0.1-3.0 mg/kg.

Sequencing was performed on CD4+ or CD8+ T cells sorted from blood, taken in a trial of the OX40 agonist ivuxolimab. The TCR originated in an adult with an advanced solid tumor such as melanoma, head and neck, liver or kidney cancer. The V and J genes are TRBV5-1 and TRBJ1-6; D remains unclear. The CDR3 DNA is TGCGCCAGCAGCTTGGGAGTGGATTCACCCCTCCACTTT. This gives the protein CASSLGVDSPLHF.